One and the same sample provided the 32 T cell receptor beta chains below, sequenced in a study of CD8 T cells in ankylosing spondylitis. TCRdb reanalysed the 5' RACE reads using MiXCR and keeps one entry per CDR3 protein. The sample includes approximately 140,000 distinct CDR3 sequences, 44% of them seen just once. The sequenced sample was synovial fluid, either unsorted or a sorted T cell fraction (not recorded which). Receptors originate from a male donor with ankylosing spondylitis.

The V gene is TRBV19, the J gene TRBJ1-5, with 8 bases fitting TRBD1. J was trimmed by 7 bases and V by 4 bases; bases with no gene match: 12. The CDR3 is 16 amino acids. Germline V lookup: CDR1 LNHDA, CDR2 SQIVND (reference sequence). The CDR3 region is CASSTDRVVGGQPQHF. In nucleotides, the CDR3 is TGTGCCAGTAGTACGGACAGGGTCGTGGGTGGGCAGCCCCAGCATTTT.

There are many counts of this clonotype. This rearrangement joins TRBV11-2 to TRBJ2-1; D perhaps matches TRBD2 (5 bases). Per the germline V gene, CDR1 is SGHAT and CDR2 is FQNNGV. The CDR3 length is 18 residues. Deletions cut 1 base from V and 3 bases from J, with 19 bases between. This CDR3 reads CASSLGPLLGPFYNEQFF. Here the CDR3 DNA reads TGTGCCAGCAGCTTAGGCCCGTTACTAGGACCGTTCTACAATGAGCAGTTCTTC.

This chain uses TRBV7-3 with TRBJ1-1; no definite D call. Trimming left V 0 bases short and J 10 bases short, with 15 bases between. Germline lookup yields CDR1 SGHTA and CDR2 FQGTGA. This CDR3 spans 14 amino acids. The CDR3 DNA is TGTGCCAGCAGCTTAACCCCCAGGAACCACGTAGCTTTCTTT. This sequence encodes CASSLTPRNHVAFF. Full variable domain (remainder filled in from reference TRBV7-3 and TRBJ1-1): GAGVSQTPSNKVTEKGKYVELRCDPISGHTALYWYRQSLGQGPEFLIYFQGTGAADDSGLPNDRFFAVRPEGSVSTLKIQRTERGDSAVYLCASSLTPRNHVAFFGQGTRLTVV.

This chain connects TRBV6-4 to TRBJ2-2; TRBD1 agrees at 7 bases. This CDR3 contains 13 residues. Trimming cost V 8 bases and J 3 bases; bases outside gene matches: 3. Germline CDR1 MRHNA, CDR2 SNTAGT. CDR3 residues: CASAGTDTGELFF. Written as DNA, the CDR3 is TGTGCCAGCGCCGGGACAGACACCGGGGAGCTGTTTTTT.

This clonotype appeared many times. The J gene is TRBJ1-2, the V gene TRBV30; D not resolved. This CDR3 region has 14 residues. The V end was cut by 1 base, the J end by 1 base, with 10 bases between. Germline V gene sequence: CDR1 GTSNPN, CDR2 SVGIG (reference sequence). The chain's CDR3 is CAWSEAENNYGYTF. CDR3 sequence (DNA): TGTGCCTGGAGTGAAGCAGAGAATAACTATGGCTACACCTTC.

Many counts were recorded for this clonotype. This chain links TRBV12-3 or TRBV12-4 with TRBJ2-3, with 10 bases that match TRBD2. This CDR3 comprises 15 residues. The trim removed 3 bases at V and 5 bases at J, leaving 5 bases unmatched. For the CDR3, the DNA is TGTGCCAGCAGTTTTCTAGCGGGAGTAGGAGATACGCAGTATTTT. It yields the protein CASSFLAGVGDTQYF.

This rearrangement joins TRBV7-9 to TRBJ2-5; TRBD1 agrees at 7 bases. V lost 5 bases to trimming and J lost 5 bases; unmatched junction nucleotides: 14. This CDR3 contains 16 residues. Germline loops: CDR1 SEHNR, CDR2 FQNEAQ (reference sequence). The CDR3 protein is CASSPIVQGPEETQYF. In DNA, the CDR3 is TGTGCCAGCAGCCCTATTGTACAGGGGCCGGAGGAGACCCAGTACTTC.

The table lists this clonotype with a few counts. V usage is TRBV5-6 and J usage is TRBJ2-7; weak D call: TRBD2 (5 bases). The CDR3 is made up of 14 amino acids. From germline, CDR1 is SGHDT and CDR2 YYEEEE. V was pared by 4 bases and J by 3 bases, with 14 bases between. The CDR3 nucleotides read TGTGCCAGCAGCCCCGGGGTCGGCTGCTACGAGCAGTACTTC. It specifies CASSPGVGCYEQYF.

The rearrangement links TRBV19 to TRBJ2-3, with a possible D match to TRBD2 (5 bases). Germline V gene data show CDR1 as LNHDA and CDR2 as SQIVND (reference sequence). This CDR3 contains 13 residues. Trimming stripped 3 bases from V and 8 bases from J, with 12 bases between. DNA for the CDR3: TGTGCCAGTAGTATTTGGGGAGCAGGTACGCAGTATTTT. Amino acids: CASSIWGAGTQYF. The complete variable domain, with remaining parts taken from reference TRBV19 and TRBJ2-3, reads DGGITQSPKYLFRKEGQNVTLSCEQNLNHDAMYWYRQDPGQGLRLIYYSQIVNDFQKGDIAEGYSVSREKKESFPLTVTSAQKNPTAFYLCASSIWGAGTQYFGPGTRLTVL.

This clonotype showed up just a few times. The gene calls are TRBV12-3 or TRBV12-4 and TRBJ1-2, with 7 bases lining up with TRBD1. The CDR3 contains 14 residues. After removal of 6 bases from V and 2 bases from J, the junction contained 6 bases not matched to a gene. The CDR3 sequence: CASSPTGYNYGYTF. CDR3 sequence (DNA): TGTGCCAGCAGCCCGACAGGGTACAACTATGGCTACACCTTC.

This clonotype was observed a few times. The J gene is TRBJ2-1, the V gene TRBV7-9, with D possibly being TRBD1 (5 bases). The V gene lost 4 bases and the J gene lost 8 bases, with 18 bases spanning the gap. The germline V gene encodes CDR1 SEHNR and CDR2 FQNEAQ (reference sequence). The CDR3 runs 15 residues. The CDR3 bases are TGTGCCAGCAGCTCGACAGTTCCCAGTTGGGATGAGCAGTTCTTC. Its translation: CASSSTVPSWDEQFF.

The chain joins TRBV7-9 to TRBJ2-2, with D perhaps matching TRBD2 (6 bases). Trimming removed 3 bases from V and 6 bases from J, with 8 bases in between. This CDR3 has 13 residues. Per the germline V gene, CDR1 is SEHNR and CDR2 is FQNEAQ (reference sequence). CDR3 protein: CASSLKRAGELFF. DNA for the CDR3: TGTGCCAGCAGCTTGAAGCGGGCCGGGGAGCTGTTTTTT.

The J gene is TRBJ1-5, the V gene TRBV6-1; no definite D call. Germline-derived CDR1 and CDR2 are MNHNS and SASEGT. The CDR3 is 13 amino acids. V was shortened by 3 bases and J by 4 bases, with 7 bases between the two germline ends. The CDR3 is CASSDWGNQPQHF. The CDR3 coding sequence is TGTGCCAGCAGTGATTGGGGAAATCAGCCCCAGCATTTT.

This sequence joins TRBV27 and TRBJ2-7, with D possibly being TRBD1 (5 bases). Germline V gene data show CDR1 as MNHEY and CDR2 as SMNVEV (reference sequence). V was shortened by 6 bases and J by 0 bases, with 15 bases between the two germline ends. CDR3 size: 15 residues. In nucleotides, the CDR3 is TGTGCCAGCAGCCCTGGGGCTTATAGCTCCTACGAGCAGTACTTC. Its translation: CASSPGAYSSYEQYF.

This sequence joins TRBV5-1 and TRBJ2-2; D is unclear. Germline V CDR1 and CDR2: SGHRS, YFSETQ. This CDR3 spans 14 amino acids. Deletions cut 4 bases from V and 6 bases from J, with 13 bases between. CDR3 coding DNA: TGCGCCAGCAGCCCCCAGGATGCTTCCGGGGAGCTGTTTTTT. Translating it yields CASSPQDASGELFF.

The chain is built from TRBV10-3 and TRBJ1-2, with no clear D. Trimming cost V 9 bases and J 3 bases, with 20 bases left between them. Germline V gene sequence: CDR1 ENHRY, CDR2 SYGVKD. The CDR3 totals 15 residues. The CDR3 DNA is TGTGCCATACGACCCCGACAAGGGAGCGACTATGGCTACACCTTC. It is translated as CAIRPRQGSDYGYTF.

V usage is TRBV11-3 and J usage is TRBJ2-5; D remains unclear. V was shortened by 0 bases and J by 4 bases, with 6 bases between the two germline ends. The CDR3 runs to 13 residues. CDR1 is SGHNT and CDR2 is YENEEA in the germline V gene. Here the CDR3 DNA reads TGTGCCAGCAGCTTAGACGAATCAGAGACCCAGTACTTC. Protein sequence: CASSLDESETQYF.

This clonotype was seen a few times. This rearrangement joins TRBV7-2 to TRBJ2-1, with TRBD2 matching 14 bases. V was clipped by 1 base and J by 6 bases; unmatched bases: 5. Germline V gene sequence: CDR1 SGHTA, CDR2 FQGNSA. The CDR3 is 17 amino acids. CDR3 in DNA: TGTGCCAGCAGCTTAGGATGGGGGACTAGCGGGAGCAATGAGCAGTTCTTC. Its protein is CASSLGWGTSGSNEQFF.

V usage is TRBV12-3 or TRBV12-4 and J usage is TRBJ1-1; possible D gene TRBD1, 5 bases. The CDR3 covers 12 residues. Trimming removed 4 bases at V and 7 bases at J, with 10 bases between. CDR3 amino acids: CASSSRQIEAFF. The DNA of the CDR3 is TGTGCCAGCAGTTCTCGACAGATTGAAGCTTTCTTT.

The chain links TRBV10-3 to TRBJ2-7, with 8 bases identical to TRBD2. J gave up 6 bases and V 4 bases, and 11 bases lay outside the gene matches. Per the germline V gene, CDR1 is ENHRY and CDR2 is SYGVKD. This CDR3 spans 15 amino acids. The CDR3 DNA sequence: TGTGCCATCAGTGCAAGGACTAGCTTTCGAAGCGAGCAGTACTTC. Protein sequence: CAISARTSFRSEQYF.

V and J are TRBV30 and TRBJ1-1; D not certain. There are 13 residues in the CDR3. Germline V gives CDR1 GTSNPN, CDR2 SVGIG (reference sequence). Deletions cut 2 bases from V and 3 bases from J, with 10 bases between. In nucleotides, the CDR3 is TGTGCCTGGAGTAGAGACTCTTACACTGAAGCTTTCTTT. It encodes CAWSRDSYTEAFF.

The chain joins TRBV15 to TRBJ1-5; 8 nucleotides line up with TRBD1. CDR1 is LNHNV and CDR2 is YYDKDF in the germline V gene (reference sequence). V was pared by 1 base and J by 3 bases, with 5 bases of the junction left unmatched. CDR3 length: 16 residues. CDR3 region: CATSRGRTGSNQPQHF. CDR3 DNA sequence: TGTGCCACCAGCAGAGGCCGGACAGGGTCCAATCAGCCCCAGCATTTT. Full variable domain (outside the CDR3, taken from reference TRBV15 and TRBJ1-5): DAMVIQNPRYQVTQFGKPVTLSCSQTLNHNVMYWYQQKSSQAPKLLFHYYDKDFNNEADTPDNFQSRRPNTSFCFLDIRSPGLGDTAMYLCATSRGRTGSNQPQHFGDGTRLSIL.

V gene TRBV27 combines with J gene TRBJ2-1; 7 nucleotides align to TRBD2. CDR1 and CDR2 (germline): MNHEY, SMNVEV (reference sequence). With 2 bases clipped from V and 7 bases from J, the junction kept 8 bases outside the gene matches. The CDR3 sequence is 15 residues long. CDR3 DNA: TGTGCCAGCAGTTTAATAGCGGGCCTTCGAAATGAGCAGTTCTTC. As protein: CASSLIAGLRNEQFF.

This clonotype turned up a few times. The V gene is TRBV7-7, the J gene TRBJ2-5; possibly TRBD1 or TRBD2 for D (5 bases each). The CDR3 spans 15 residues. V was clipped by 2 bases and J by 5 bases, with 15 bases between them. Germline CDR1 reads SSHAT; CDR2 reads FNYEAQ (reference sequence). This CDR3 reads CASSLIRGMGETQYF. The CDR3 DNA reads as TGTGCCAGCAGCTTAATTCGGGGCATGGGGGAGACCCAGTACTTC.

This clonotype was counted only a few times. The rearrangement links TRBV29-1 to TRBJ1-1; no clear D gene. CDR1 is SQVTM, CDR2 ANQGSEA, per germline. Trimming took off 6 bases at V and 2 bases at J, with 7 bases between the two ends. This CDR3 comprises 11 residues. CDR3 DNA: TGCAGCGTCGACACTAACACTGAAGCTTTCTTT. This sequence encodes CSVDTNTEAFF.

The V call is TRBV5-1, the J call TRBJ2-6, with TRBD1 as a possible D gene (6 bases). The CDR3 is 18 residues long. Trimming stripped 4 bases from V and 2 bases from J, with 19 bases between. Germline loops: CDR1 SGHRS, CDR2 YFSETQ. Here the CDR3 DNA reads TGCGCCAGCAGCACCCCTGCGAGGACAGAACCTGGGGCCAACGTCCTGACTTTC. It yields the protein CASSTPARTEPGANVLTF.

The rearrangement joins TRBV5-6 to TRBJ2-3, with D perhaps matching TRBD1 (5 bases). V lost 5 bases and J lost 0, with 13 bases in between. This CDR3 has 15 amino acids. In germline, CDR1 is SGHDT, CDR2 YYEEEE. CDR3 region: CASSQGRPSTDTQYF. The CDR3 DNA sequence: TGTGCCAGCAGTCAGGGCAGGCCTAGCACAGATACGCAGTATTTT.

This chain links TRBV5-1 with TRBJ1-1, with a weak D call TRBD1 (5 bases). V gave up 4 bases and J gave up 1 base, with 14 bases separating them. The CDR3 has 15 residues. In germline, CDR1 is SGHRS, CDR2 YFSETQ. The CDR3 DNA follows: TGCGCCAGCAGCGAGAGACAGACCAAGAACACTGAAGCTTTCTTT. Translated, it gives CASSERQTKNTEAFF.

V and J are TRBV14 and TRBJ2-7; 11 bases are a match to TRBD1. Germline trimming cut 5 bases from V and 2 bases from J; bases unmatched to any gene: 8. The CDR3 covers 16 residues. Germline V CDR1 and CDR2: SGHDN, FVKESK. The CDR3 sequence: CASSVRDRGSTYEQYF. Here the CDR3 DNA reads TGTGCCAGCAGCGTACGGGACAGGGGGAGTACCTACGAGCAGTACTTC.

The chain combines TRBV12-3 or TRBV12-4 with TRBJ2-3, with no clear D. This CDR3 is built from 15 residues. The ends were cut back, 1 base at V and 0 bases at J, with 8 bases in the middle. The CDR3 sequence: CASSLVWPSTDTQYF. The CDR3 DNA reads TGTGCCAGCAGTTTAGTTTGGCCCAGCACAGATACGCAGTATTTT.

This chain uses TRBV10-3 with TRBJ2-1, with 11 bases that match TRBD2. V lost 0 bases and J lost 7; bases outside the gene matches: 5. The CDR3 loop spans 16 amino acids. Germline lookup yields CDR1 ENHRY and CDR2 SYGVKD. CDR3 residues: CAISESTTSGENEQFF. CDR3 coding DNA: TGTGCCATCAGTGAGTCGACGACTAGCGGGGAGAATGAGCAGTTCTTC.

The chain is built from TRBV28 and TRBJ2-1; a possible D gene is TRBD2 (6 bases). From germline, CDR1 is MDHEN and CDR2 SYDVKM. The CDR3 has 15 amino acids. V was trimmed by 2 bases and J by 7 bases, leaving 15 bases between them. The CDR3 loop is CASSLREIGQNEQFF. The CDR3 nucleotides are TGTGCCAGCAGTTTACGGGAGATCGGGCAAAATGAGCAGTTCTTC.